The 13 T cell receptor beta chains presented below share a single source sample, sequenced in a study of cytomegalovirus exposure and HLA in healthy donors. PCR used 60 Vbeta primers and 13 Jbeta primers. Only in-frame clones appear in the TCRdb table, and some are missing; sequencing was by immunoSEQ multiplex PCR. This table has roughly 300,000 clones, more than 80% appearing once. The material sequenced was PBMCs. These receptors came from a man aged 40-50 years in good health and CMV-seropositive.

CDR3 in DNA: TGTGCCAGCAGTTACTTTAGCGCCGCTGGAACCTACGAGCAGTACTTC. Encoded protein: CASSYFSAAGTYEQYF. The rearrangement links TRBV6-5 to TRBJ2-7, with D possibly matching TRBD2 (5 bases). This CDR3 region has 16 residues. CDR1 and CDR2 (germline): MNHEY, SVGAGI. Deletions cut 1 base from V and 2 bases from J, with 15 bases between.

The CDR3 DNA is TGTGCCAGCAGTTTGGCAGCCTACGAGCAGTACTTC. Its translation: CASSLAAYEQYF. This sequence joins TRBV28 and TRBJ2-7; D is unresolved. Germline V gene sequence: CDR1 MDHEN, CDR2 SYDVKM. V was pared by 3 bases and J by 2 bases, with 5 bases between. This CDR3 has 12 amino acids.

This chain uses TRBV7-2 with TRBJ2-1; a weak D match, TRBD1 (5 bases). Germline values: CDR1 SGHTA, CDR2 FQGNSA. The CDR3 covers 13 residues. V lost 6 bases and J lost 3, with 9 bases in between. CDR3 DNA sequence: TGTGCCAGCAGTTTTGACAGCTACAATGAGCAGTTCTTC. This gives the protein CASSFDSYNEQFF.

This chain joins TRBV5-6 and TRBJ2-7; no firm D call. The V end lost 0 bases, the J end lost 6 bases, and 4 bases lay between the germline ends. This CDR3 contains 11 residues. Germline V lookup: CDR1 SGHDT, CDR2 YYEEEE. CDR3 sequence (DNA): TGTGCCAGCAGCTTGGCGCGCGAGCAGTACTTC. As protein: CASSLAREQYF.

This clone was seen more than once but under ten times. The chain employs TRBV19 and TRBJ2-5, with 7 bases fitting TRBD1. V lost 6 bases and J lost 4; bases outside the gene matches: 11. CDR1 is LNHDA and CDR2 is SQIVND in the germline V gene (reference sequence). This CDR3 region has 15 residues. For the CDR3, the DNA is TGTGCCAGTAGCACCGGGACAGACGTAGGAGAGACCCAGTACTTC. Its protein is CASSTGTDVGETQYF. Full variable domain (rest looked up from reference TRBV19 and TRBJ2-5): DGGITQSPKYLFRKEGQNVTLSCEQNLNHDAMYWYRQDPGQGLRLIYYSQIVNDFQKGDIAEGYSVSREKKESFPLTVTSAQKNPTAFYLCASSTGTDVGETQYFGPGTRLLVL.

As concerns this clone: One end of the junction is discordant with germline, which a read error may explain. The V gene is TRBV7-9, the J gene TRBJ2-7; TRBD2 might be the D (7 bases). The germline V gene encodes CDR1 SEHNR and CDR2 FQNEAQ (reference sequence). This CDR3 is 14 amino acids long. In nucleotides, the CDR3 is TGTTCCAGCAGCTTAGTGGGGGGGGGCCACGAGCAGTACTTC. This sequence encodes CSSSLVGGGHEQYF.

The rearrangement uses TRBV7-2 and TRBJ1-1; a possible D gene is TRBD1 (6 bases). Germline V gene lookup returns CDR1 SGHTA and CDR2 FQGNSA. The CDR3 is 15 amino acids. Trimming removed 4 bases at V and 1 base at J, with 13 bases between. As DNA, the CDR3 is TGTGCCAGCAGCTCGAGACCACAGGGGAACACTGAAGCTTTCTTT. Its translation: CASSSRPQGNTEAFF.

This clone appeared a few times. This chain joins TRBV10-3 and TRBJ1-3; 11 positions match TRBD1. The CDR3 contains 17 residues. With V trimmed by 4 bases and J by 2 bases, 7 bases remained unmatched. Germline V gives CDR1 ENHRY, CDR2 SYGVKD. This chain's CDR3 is CAISAGTGGFTGNTIYF. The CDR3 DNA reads TGTGCCATCAGTGCAGGGACAGGGGGTTTTACTGGAAACACCATATATTTT.

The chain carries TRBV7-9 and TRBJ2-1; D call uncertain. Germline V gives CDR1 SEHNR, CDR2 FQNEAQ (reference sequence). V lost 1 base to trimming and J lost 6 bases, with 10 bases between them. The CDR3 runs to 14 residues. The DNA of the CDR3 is TGTGCCAGCAGCTTAGAACTCGGCGGCAATGAGCAGTTCTTC. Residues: CASSLELGGNEQFF.

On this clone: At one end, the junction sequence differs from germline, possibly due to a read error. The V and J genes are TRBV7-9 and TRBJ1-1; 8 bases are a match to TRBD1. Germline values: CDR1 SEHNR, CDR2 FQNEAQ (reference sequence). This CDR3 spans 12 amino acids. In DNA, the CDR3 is TGTTCCAGCAGGGGACAGGCGGGTGAAGCTTTCTTT. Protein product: CSSRGQAGEAFF. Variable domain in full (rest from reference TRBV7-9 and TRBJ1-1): DTGVSQNPRHKITKRGQNVTFRCDPISEHNRLYWYRQTLGQGPEFLTYFQNEAQLEKSRLLSDRFSAERPKGSFSTLEIQRTEQGDSAMYLCSSRGQAGEAFFGQGTRLTVV.

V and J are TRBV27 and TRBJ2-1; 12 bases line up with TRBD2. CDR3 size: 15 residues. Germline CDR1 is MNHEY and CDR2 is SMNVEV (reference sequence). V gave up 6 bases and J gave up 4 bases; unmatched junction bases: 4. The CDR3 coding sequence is TGTGCCAGCAGCCAGACTAGCGGGAGTTACAATGAGCAGTTCTTC. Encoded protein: CASSQTSGSYNEQFF.

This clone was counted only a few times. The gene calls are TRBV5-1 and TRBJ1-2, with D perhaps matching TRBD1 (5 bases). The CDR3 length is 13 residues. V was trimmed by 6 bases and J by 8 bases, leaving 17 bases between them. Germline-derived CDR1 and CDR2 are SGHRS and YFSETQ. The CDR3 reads CASTTSGGTGYTF. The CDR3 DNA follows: TGCGCCAGCACGACTTCGGGGGGTACAGGCTACACCTTC.

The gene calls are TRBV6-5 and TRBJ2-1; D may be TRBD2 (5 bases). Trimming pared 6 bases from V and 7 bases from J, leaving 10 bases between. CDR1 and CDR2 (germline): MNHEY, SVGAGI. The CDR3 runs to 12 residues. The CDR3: CASSLSGNEQFF. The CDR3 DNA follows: TGTGCCAGCAGCTTAAGCGGTAATGAGCAGTTCTTC.